This passage covers 2 T cell receptor beta chains from one sample sequenced in a study of blood T cell repertoires in COVID-19. TCRdb keeps only in-frame clones here, not all; method: immunoSEQ multiplex PCR. The sample records 150,000 to 200,000 clones, about 88% being singletons. What was sequenced was peripheral blood. These receptors all stem from a man aged 18 to 29 who had recovered from COVID-19.

The chain employs TRBV7-8 and TRBJ2-7; 7 nucleotides align to TRBD2. The CDR3 covers 14 residues. Germline V lookup: CDR1 SGHVS, CDR2 FQNEAQ. After removal of 0 bases from V and 7 bases from J, the junction contained 6 bases not matched to a gene. The CDR3 spells CASSLAKREGEQYF. In DNA, the CDR3 is TGTGCCAGCAGCTTAGCGAAGAGGGAGGGGGAGCAGTACTTC.

This sequence joins TRBV4-3 and TRBJ1-1; no clear D. V lost 0 bases to trimming and J lost 0 bases, with 11 bases between them. The CDR3 length is 16 residues. CDR1 and CDR2 from the germline V gene are LGHNA and YSLEER. The CDR3 region has the DNA TGCGCCAGCAGCCAAGACGGGGTGTACATGAACACTGAAGCTTTCTTT. It specifies CASSQDGVYMNTEAFF.